The following is a TCR beta chain sequence with its context. The data were obtained in a study of blood T cell repertoires in COVID-19. Study in general: The origin of the acute and convalescent COVID-19 samples was the United States, Italy and Spain. Sources were T cells, B-cell-depleted T cells, or PBMCs; the material itself was cDNA or gDNA.

Original handling: Reference gene primer amplification gave estimated nucleated cell counts. Profiling relied on immunoSEQ multiplex PCR, and the TCRdb table lists in-frame clones only, not all of them. V and J calls and clone size follow that table, whereas D and trimming were derived from the DNA. The table shows approximately 150,000 clones, with about 81% occurring only once. The sample was peripheral blood. This clonotype was sampled from a human donor in a cohort sampled during active COVID-19.

The CDR3 spells CASVGNPGEQYF. Here the CDR3 DNA reads TGTGCCAGTGTCGGGAACCCTGGCGAGCAGTACTTC. This rearrangement joins TRBV19 to TRBJ2-7, with D perhaps matching TRBD2 (5 bases). The germline CDR1 and CDR2 sequences are LNHDA and SQIVND (reference sequence). V lost 8 bases and J 6 bases, leaving 14 bases between the germline ends. The CDR3 contains 12 residues.